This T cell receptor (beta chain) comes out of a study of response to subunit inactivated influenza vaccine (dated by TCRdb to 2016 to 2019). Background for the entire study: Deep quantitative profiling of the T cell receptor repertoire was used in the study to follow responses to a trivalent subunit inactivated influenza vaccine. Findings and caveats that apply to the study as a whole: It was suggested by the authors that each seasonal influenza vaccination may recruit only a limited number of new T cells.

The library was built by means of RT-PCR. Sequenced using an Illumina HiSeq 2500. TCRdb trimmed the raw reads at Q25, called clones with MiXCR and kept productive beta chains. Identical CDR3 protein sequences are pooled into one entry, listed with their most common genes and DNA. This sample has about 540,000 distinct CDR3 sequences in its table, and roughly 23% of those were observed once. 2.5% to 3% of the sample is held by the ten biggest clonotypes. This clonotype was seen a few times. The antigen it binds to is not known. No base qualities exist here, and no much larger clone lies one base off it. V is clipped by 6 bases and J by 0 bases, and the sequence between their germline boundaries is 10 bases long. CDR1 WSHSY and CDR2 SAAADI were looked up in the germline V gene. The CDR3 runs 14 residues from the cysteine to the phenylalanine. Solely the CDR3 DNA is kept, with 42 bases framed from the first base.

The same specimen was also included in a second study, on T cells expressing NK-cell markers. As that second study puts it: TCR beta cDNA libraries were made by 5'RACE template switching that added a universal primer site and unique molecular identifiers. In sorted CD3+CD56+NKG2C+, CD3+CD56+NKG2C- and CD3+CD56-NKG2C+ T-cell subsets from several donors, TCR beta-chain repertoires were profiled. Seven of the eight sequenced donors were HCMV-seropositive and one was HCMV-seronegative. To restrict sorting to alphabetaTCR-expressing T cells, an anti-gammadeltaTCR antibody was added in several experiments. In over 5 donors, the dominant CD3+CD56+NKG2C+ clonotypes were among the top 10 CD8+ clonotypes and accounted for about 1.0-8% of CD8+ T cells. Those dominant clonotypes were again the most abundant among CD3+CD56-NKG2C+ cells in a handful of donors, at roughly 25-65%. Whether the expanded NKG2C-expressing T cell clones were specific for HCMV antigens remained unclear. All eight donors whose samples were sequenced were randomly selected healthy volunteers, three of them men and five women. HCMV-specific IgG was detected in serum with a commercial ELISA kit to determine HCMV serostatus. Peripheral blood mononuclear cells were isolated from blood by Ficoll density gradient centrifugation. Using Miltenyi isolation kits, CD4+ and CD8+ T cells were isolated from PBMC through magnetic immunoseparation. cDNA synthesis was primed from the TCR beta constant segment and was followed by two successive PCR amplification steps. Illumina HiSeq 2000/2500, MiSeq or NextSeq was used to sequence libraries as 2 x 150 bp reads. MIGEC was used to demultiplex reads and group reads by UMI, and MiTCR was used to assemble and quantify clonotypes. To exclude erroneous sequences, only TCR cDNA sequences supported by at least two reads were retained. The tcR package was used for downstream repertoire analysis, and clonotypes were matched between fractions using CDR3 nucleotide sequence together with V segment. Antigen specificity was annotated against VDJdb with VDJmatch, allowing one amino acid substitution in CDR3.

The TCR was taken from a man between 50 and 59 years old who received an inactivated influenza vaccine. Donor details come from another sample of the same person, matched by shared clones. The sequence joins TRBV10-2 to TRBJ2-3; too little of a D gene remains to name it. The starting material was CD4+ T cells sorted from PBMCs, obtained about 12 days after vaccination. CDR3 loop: CASRQAYSTDTQYF. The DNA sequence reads TGCGCCAGCAGGCAGGCATACAGCACAGATACGCAGTATTTT.